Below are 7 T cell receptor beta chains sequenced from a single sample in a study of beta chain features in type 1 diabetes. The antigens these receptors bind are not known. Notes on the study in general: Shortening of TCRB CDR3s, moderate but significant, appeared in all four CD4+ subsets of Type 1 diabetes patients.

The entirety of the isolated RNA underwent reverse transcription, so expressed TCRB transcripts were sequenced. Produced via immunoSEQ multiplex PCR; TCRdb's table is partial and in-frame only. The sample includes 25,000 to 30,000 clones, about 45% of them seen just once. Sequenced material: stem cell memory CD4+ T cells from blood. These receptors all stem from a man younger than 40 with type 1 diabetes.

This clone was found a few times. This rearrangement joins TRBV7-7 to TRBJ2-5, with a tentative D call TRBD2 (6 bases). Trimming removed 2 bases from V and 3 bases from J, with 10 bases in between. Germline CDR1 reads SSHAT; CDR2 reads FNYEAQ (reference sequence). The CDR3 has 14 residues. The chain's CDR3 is CASSLRRDEETQYF. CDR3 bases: TGTGCCAGCAGCTTAAGGCGGGACGAAGAGACCCAGTACTTC.

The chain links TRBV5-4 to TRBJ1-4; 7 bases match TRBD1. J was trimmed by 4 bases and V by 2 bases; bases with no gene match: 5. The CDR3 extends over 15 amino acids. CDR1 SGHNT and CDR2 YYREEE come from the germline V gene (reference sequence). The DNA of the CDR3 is TGTGCCAGCAGCTTACGGACAGGCCATAATGAAAAACTGTTTTTT. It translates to CASSLRTGHNEKLFF.

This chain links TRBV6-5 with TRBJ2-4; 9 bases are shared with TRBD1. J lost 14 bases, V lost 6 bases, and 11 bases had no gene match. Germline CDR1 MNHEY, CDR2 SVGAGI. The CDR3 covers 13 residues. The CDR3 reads CASSPDPGTGKYF. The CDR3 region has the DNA TGTGCCAGCAGCCCCGACCCCGGGACAGGGAAGTACTTC.

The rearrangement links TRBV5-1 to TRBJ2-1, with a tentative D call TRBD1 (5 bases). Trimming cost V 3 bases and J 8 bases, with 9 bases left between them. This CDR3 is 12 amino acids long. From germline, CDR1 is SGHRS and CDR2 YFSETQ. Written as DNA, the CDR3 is TGCGCCAGCAGCTGGAAAGGGGATGAGCAGTTCTTC. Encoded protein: CASSWKGDEQFF.

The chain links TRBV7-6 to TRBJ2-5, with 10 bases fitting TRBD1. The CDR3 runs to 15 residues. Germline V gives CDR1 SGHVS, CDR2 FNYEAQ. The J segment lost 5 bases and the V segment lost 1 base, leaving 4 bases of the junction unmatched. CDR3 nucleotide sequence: TGTGCCAGCAGCTTAGAAGGGACAGGGGCGGAGACCCAGTACTTC. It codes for CASSLEGTGAETQYF.

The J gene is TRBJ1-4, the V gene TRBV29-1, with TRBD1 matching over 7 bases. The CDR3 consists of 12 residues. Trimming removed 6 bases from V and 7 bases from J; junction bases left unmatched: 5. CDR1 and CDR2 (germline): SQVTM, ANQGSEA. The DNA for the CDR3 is TGCAGCGTGACAGGGCAAGGTGAAAAACTGTTTTTT. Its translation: CSVTGQGEKLFF.

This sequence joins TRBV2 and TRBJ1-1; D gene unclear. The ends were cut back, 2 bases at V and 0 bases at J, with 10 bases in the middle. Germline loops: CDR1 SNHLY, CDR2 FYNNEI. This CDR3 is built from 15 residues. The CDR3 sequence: CASSEQVGLNTEAFF. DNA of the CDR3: TGTGCCAGCAGTGAACAGGTTGGGCTGAACACTGAAGCTTTCTTT.